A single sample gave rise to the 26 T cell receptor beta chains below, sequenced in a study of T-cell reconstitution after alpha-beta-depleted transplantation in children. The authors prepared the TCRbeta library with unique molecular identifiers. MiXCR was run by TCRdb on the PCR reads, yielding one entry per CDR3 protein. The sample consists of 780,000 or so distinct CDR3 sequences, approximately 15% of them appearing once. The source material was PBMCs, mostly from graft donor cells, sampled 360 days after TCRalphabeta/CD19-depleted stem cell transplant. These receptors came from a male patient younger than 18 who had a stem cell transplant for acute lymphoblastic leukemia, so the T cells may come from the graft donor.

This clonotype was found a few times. The CDR3 loop reads CASSPDPPDSLGETQYF. In nucleotides, the CDR3 is TGTGCCAGCAGCCCAGATCCCCCGGACAGCTTAGGGGAGACCCAGTACTTC. The chain couples TRBV7-6 to TRBJ2-5, with a possible D match to TRBD1 (6 bases). This CDR3 is built from 17 residues. V was shortened by 5 bases and J by 5 bases, with 24 bases between the two germline ends. The germline CDR1 and CDR2 sequences are SGHVS and FNYEAQ.

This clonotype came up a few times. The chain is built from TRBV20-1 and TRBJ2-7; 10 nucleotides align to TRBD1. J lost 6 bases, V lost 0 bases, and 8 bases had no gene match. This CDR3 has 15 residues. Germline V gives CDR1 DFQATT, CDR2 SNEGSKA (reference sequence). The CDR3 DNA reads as TGCAGTGCTAGAGACCGGGACAGGGGACTTCGCGAGCAGTACTTC. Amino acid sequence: CSARDRDRGLREQYF.

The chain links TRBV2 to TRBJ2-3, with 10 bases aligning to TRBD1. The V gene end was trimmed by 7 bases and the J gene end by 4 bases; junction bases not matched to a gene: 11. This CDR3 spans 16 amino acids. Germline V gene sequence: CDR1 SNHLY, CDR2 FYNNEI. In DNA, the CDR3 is TGTGCCAGCACCGAGACAGGGGGCGTGAAAGCAGATACGCAGTATTTT. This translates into CASTETGGVKADTQYF.

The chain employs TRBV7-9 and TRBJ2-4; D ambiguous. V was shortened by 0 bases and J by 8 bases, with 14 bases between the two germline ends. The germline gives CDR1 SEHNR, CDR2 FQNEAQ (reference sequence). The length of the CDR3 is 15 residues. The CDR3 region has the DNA TGTGCCAGCAGCTTAGCCCATCGAGAGTACGACATTCAGTACTTC. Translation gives CASSLAHREYDIQYF.

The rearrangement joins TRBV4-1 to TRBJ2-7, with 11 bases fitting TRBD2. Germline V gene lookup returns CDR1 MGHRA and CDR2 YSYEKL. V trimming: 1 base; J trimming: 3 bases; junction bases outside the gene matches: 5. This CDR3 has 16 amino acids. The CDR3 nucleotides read TGCGCCAGCAGCCAAGCCCCGACTAGCGGGAACTACGAGCAGTACTTC. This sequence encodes CASSQAPTSGNYEQYF.

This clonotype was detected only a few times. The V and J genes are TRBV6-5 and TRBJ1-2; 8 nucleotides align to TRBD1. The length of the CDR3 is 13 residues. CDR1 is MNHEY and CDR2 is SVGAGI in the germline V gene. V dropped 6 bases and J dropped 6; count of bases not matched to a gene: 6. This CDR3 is CASRLTGGDGYTF. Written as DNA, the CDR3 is TGTGCCAGCAGGTTAACAGGGGGTGATGGCTACACCTTC.

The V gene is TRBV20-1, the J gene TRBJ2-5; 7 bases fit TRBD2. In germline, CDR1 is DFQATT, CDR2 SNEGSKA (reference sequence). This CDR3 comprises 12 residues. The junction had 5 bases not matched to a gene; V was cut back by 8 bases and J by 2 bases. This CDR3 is CSFHGRQETQYF. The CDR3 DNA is TGCAGTTTCCACGGGAGGCAAGAGACCCAGTACTTC.

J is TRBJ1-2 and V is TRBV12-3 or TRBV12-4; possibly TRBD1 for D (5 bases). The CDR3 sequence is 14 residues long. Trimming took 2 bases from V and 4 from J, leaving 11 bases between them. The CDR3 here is CASSLLRASYGYTF. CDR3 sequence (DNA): TGTGCCAGCAGTTTACTCAGGGCCAGCTATGGCTACACCTTC.

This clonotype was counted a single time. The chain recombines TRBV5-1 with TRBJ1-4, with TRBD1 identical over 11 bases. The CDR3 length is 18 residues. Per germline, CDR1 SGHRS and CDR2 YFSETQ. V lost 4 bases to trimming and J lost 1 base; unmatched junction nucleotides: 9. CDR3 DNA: TGCGCCAGCAGCCGCCGCGGGACAGGGGGGGTAACTAATGAAAAACTGTTTTTT. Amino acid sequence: CASSRRGTGGVTNEKLFF. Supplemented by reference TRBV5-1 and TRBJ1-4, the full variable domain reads KAGVTQTPRYLIKTRGQQVTLSCSPISGHRSVSWYQQTPGQGLQFLFEYFSETQRNKGNFPGRFSGRQFSNSRSEMNVSTLELGDSALYLCASSRRGTGGVTNEKLFFGSGTQLSVL.

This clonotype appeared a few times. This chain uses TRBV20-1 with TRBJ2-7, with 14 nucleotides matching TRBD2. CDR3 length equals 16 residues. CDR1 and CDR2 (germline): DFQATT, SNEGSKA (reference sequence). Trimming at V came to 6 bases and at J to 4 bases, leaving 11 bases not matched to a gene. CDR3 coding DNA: TGCAGTGCCCGACTAGCGGGAGGGCCGCCCTCTTACGAGCAGTACTTC. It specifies CSARLAGGPPSYEQYF.

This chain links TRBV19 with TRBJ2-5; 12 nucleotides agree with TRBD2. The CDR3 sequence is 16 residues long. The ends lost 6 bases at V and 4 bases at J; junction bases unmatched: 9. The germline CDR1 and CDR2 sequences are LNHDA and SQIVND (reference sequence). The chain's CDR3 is CASSPLAGGVGETQYF. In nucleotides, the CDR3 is TGTGCCAGTAGCCCACTAGCGGGAGGCGTTGGAGAGACCCAGTACTTC.

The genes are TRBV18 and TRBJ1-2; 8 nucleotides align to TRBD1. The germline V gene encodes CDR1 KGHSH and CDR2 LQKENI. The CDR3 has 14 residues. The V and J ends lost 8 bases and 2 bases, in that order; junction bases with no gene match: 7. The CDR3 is CASTQGARNYGYTF. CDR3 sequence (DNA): TGTGCCAGCACCCAGGGGGCTCGGAACTATGGCTACACCTTC. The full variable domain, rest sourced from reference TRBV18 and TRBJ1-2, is NAGVMQNPRHLVRRRGQEARLRCSPMKGHSHVYWYRQLPEEGLKFMVYLQKENIIDESGMPKERFSAEFPKEGPSILRIQQVVRGDSAAYFCASTQGARNYGYTFGSGTRLTVV.

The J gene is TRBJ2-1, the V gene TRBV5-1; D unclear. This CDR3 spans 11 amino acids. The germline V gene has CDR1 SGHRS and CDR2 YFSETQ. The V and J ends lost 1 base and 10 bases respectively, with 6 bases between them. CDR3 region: CASSLISEQFF. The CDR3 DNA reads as TGCGCCAGCAGCTTGATCAGCGAGCAGTTCTTC.

The CDR3 DNA sequence: TGCGCCAGCAGCTTGGAGCGGGGTTTGGTCTCACCCCTCCACTTT. Its translation is CASSLERGLVSPLHF. The rearrangement joins TRBV5-1 to TRBJ1-6; D is ambiguous. The CDR3 is made up of 15 amino acids. V was clipped by 0 bases and J by 10 bases, with 14 bases between them. Per the germline V gene, CDR1 is SGHRS and CDR2 is YFSETQ.

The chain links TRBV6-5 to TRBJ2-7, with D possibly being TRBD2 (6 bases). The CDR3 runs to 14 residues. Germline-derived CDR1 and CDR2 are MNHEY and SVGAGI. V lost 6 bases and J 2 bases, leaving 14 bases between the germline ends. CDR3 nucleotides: TGTGCCAGCAGGCGAATAGCGGTTGCCTACGAGCAGTACTTC. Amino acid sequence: CASRRIAVAYEQYF.

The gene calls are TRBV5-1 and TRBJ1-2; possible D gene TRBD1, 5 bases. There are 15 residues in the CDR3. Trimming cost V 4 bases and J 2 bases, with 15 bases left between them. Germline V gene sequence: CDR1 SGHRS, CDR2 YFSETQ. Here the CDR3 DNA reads TGCGCCAGCAGCCCGGGGCTGGGGCGGAACTATGGCTACACCTTC. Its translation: CASSPGLGRNYGYTF.

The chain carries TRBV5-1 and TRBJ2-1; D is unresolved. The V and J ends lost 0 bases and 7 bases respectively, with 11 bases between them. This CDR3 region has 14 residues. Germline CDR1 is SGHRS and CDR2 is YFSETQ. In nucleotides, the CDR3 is TGCGCCAGCAGCTTGGGGGGTGTAAAGAATGAGCAGTTCTTC. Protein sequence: CASSLGGVKNEQFF.

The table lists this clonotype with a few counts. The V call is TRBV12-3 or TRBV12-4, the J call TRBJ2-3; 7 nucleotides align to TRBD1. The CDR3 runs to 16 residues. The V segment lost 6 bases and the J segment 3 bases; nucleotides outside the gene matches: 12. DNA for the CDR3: TGTGCCAGCAGCACCTTACAGGGGACCCGAACAGATACGCAGTATTTT. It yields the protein CASSTLQGTRTDTQYF.

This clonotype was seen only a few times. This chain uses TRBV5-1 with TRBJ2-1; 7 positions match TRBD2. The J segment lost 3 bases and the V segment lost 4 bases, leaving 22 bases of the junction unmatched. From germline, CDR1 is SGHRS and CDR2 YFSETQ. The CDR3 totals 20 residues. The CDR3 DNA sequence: TGCGCCAGCAGCCCAAGGTCTAGCGGTTCCTTAATAAGCTTCTACAATGAGCAGTTCTTC. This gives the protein CASSPRSSGSLISFYNEQFF.

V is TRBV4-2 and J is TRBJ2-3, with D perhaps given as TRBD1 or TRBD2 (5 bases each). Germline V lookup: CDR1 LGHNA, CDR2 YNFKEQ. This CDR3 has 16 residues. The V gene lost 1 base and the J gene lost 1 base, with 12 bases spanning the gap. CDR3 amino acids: CASSQGGTAGTDTQYF. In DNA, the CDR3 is TGTGCCAGCAGCCAAGGAGGGACGGCTGGCACAGATACGCAGTATTTT.

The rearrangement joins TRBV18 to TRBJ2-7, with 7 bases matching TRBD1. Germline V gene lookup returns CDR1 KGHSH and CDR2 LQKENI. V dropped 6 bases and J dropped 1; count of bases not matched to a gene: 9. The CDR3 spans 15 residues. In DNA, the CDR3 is TGTGCCAGCTCGCGACAGGGTACGGGGTCCTACGAGCAGTACTTC. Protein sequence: CASSRQGTGSYEQYF.

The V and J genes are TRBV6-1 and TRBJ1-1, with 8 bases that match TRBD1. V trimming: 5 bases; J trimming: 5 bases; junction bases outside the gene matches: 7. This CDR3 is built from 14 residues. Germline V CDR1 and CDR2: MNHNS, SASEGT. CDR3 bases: TGTGCCAGCAGTCCAGGGGGCGGGTGGACTGAAGCTTTCTTT. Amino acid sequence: CASSPGGGWTEAFF.

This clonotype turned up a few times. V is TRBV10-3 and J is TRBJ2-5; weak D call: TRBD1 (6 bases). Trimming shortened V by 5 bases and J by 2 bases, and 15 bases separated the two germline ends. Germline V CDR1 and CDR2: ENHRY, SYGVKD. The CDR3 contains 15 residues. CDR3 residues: CAISSGTSLQETQYF. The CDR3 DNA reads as TGTGCCATCAGTTCGGGGACAAGCCTTCAAGAGACCCAGTACTTC.

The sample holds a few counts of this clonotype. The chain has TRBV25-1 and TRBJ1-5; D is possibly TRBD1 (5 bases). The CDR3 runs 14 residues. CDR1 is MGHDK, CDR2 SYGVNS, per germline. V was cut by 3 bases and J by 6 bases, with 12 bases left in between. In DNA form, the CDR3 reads TGTGCCAGCAGTGATCATCAGGGAATTCAGCCCCAGCATTTT. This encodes CASSDHQGIQPQHF.

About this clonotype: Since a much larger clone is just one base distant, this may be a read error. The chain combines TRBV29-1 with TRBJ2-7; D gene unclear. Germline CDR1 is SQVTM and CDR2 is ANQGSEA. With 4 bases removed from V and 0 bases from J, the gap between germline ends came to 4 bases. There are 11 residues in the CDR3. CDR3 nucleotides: TGCAGCGTTGGGGCCTCCTACGAGCAGTACTTC. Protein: CSVGASYEQYF.

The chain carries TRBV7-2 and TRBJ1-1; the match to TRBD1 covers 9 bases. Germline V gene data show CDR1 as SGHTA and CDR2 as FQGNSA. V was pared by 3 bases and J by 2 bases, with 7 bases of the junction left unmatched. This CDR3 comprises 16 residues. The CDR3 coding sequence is TGTGCCAGCAGCTTCGCTGGGACAGGGACTAACACTGAAGCTTTCTTT. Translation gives CASSFAGTGTNTEAFF.